This T cell receptor (beta chain) was captured in a study of blood T cells in healthy people across ages. Points from the study as a whole: Samples with more naive T cells showed higher observed beta diversity. Higher diversity and more naive CD4+ cells were features of long-lived donors, compared to aged donors.

Germline V gives CDR1 DFQATT, CDR2 SNEGSKA (reference sequence). The CDR3 totals 14 residues. V lost 6 bases and J lost 5; bases outside the gene matches: 7. Comments on this clonotype: The antigen remains unidentified.

A second PCR of about 7 to 11 cycles used a sample-barcoded 5' primer and a J-beta primer mix. All cDNA molecules were each tagged by a template-switch adaptor with 12 random nucleotides. TCRdb analysed the 5' RACE reads with MiXCR anew, one entry per CDR3 protein. Here the sample spans some 800,000 distinct CDR3 sequences, under 45% being singletons. Isolation per sample recovered at least 7 million PBMCs. Material for sequencing was blood. The origin of this receptor is a man aged 60 to 69 in good health. The gene calls are TRBV20-1 and TRBJ2-1, with 10 bases fitting TRBD2. CDR3 residues: CSASSGGINNEQFF. In DNA, the CDR3 is TGCAGTGCGAGTAGCGGGGGGATTAACAATGAGCAGTTCTTC.